The 28 T cell receptor beta chains given below trace back to one sample, sequenced in a study of identical twins. TCRdb re-analysed the 5' RACE reads in MiXCR, keeping a single row per CDR3 protein. The table records 650,000 to 800,000 distinct CDR3 sequences, 8.6% of them present only once. These data also featured in a second study, about yellow fever vaccine responses in identical twins.

Sequenced material: PBMCs. The receptor set was obtained from a woman aged 18-29 years in good health.

This clonotype was picked up a small number of times. The gene calls are TRBV7-8 and TRBJ2-3; 10 bases match TRBD2. J lost 8 bases, V lost 0 bases, and 8 bases had no gene match. This CDR3 spans 16 amino acids. Per the germline V gene, CDR1 is SGHVS and CDR2 is FQNEAQ. CDR3 sequence reads: CASSLALSSGRVTQYF. The CDR3 DNA reads TGTGCCAGCAGCTTAGCCCTTTCTAGCGGGAGAGTTACGCAGTATTTT.

The V call is TRBV12-3 or TRBV12-4, the J call TRBJ1-5; D is uncertain. Trimming stripped 1 base from V and 0 bases from J, with 10 bases between. The CDR3 totals 16 residues. For the CDR3, the DNA is TGTGCCAGCAGTTTAGGACGGTCGGATAGCAATCAGCCCCAGCATTTT. It codes for CASSLGRSDSNQPQHF.

J is TRBJ1-3 and V is TRBV12-3 or TRBV12-4; D may be TRBD1 (6 bases). The CDR3 runs to 18 residues. Trimming removed 3 bases from V and 4 bases from J, with 22 bases in between. The chain's CDR3 is CASSFRAWGAGSGNTIYF. CDR3 DNA: TGTGCCAGCAGTTTTAGAGCGTGGGGGGCCGGATCGGGAAACACCATATATTTT.

The sample holds many counts of this clonotype. This rearrangement joins TRBV14 to TRBJ1-6; D is undetermined. The CDR3 loop spans 18 amino acids. Trimming removed 0 bases at V and 0 bases at J, with 12 bases between. Germline assignment: CDR1 SGHDN and CDR2 FVKESK. CDR3 sequence: CASSQDYQTSSYNSPLHF. As DNA, the CDR3 is TGTGCCAGCAGCCAAGATTACCAGACGAGCTCCTATAATTCACCCCTCCACTTT.

The chain couples TRBV11-2 to TRBJ2-3, with 12 bases aligning to TRBD2. Germline CDR1 and CDR2: SGHAT and FQNNGV. The CDR3 extends over 18 amino acids. The J segment lost 6 bases and the V segment lost 0 bases, leaving 10 bases of the junction unmatched. CDR3 in DNA: TGTGCCAGCAGCTTAGACAGGCTAGCGGGAGGGCCGCGGGATACGCAGTATTTT. This codes for CASSLDRLAGGPRDTQYF. The full variable domain, in which reference TRBV11-2 and TRBJ2-3 provide the parts outside the CDR3, is EAGVAQSPRYKIIEKRQSVAFWCNPISGHATLYWYQQILGQGPKLLIQFQNNGVVDDSQLPKDRFSAERLKGVDSTLKIQPAKLEDSAVYLCASSLDRLAGGPRDTQYFGPGTRLTVL.

This clonotype was picked up a small number of times. V is TRBV6-1 and J is TRBJ2-5, with D possibly matching TRBD2 (6 bases). Germline V lookup: CDR1 MNHNS, CDR2 SASEGT. CDR3 size: 15 residues. V lost 3 bases and J 2 bases, leaving 13 bases between the germline ends. Here the CDR3 reads CASSDYRGFQETQYF. The CDR3 region has the DNA TGTGCCAGCAGTGATTACCGGGGGTTTCAAGAGACCCAGTACTTC.

The chain recombines TRBV12-3 or TRBV12-4 with TRBJ2-1; tentative D call: TRBD1 (6 bases). V lost 5 bases and J 1 base, leaving 27 bases between the germline ends. The CDR3 spans 20 residues. The CDR3 nucleotides are TGTGCCAGCAGTGACGGGATACGTGGGTGGACAGATATTTCCTACAATGAGCAGTTCTTC. Translation gives CASSDGIRGWTDISYNEQFF.

In its sample, this clonotype was seen many times. The chain combines TRBV9 with TRBJ2-5; D possibly uses TRBD1 or TRBD2 (5 bases each). V was cut by 0 bases and J by 1 base, with 7 bases left in between. Looked up from germline, CDR1 is SGDLS and CDR2 is YYNGEE. This CDR3 contains 14 residues. The CDR3 nucleotides read TGTGCCAGCAGCGTAGGGGGGACCCAAGAGACCCAGTACTTC. This encodes CASSVGGTQETQYF. The full variable domain, its missing parts supplied by reference TRBV9 and TRBJ2-5, is DSGVTQTPKHLITATGQRVTLRCSPRSGDLSVYWYQQSLDQGLQFLIQYYNGEERAKGNILERFSAQQFPDLHSELNLSSLELGDSALYFCASSVGGTQETQYFGPGTRLLVL.

This clonotype was seen many times. The chain has TRBV4-3 and TRBJ2-2; perhaps TRBD1 as D (6 bases). The germline V and J ends were trimmed by 2 bases and 4 bases, with 11 bases remaining between them. Germline CDR1 and CDR2: LGHNA and YSLEER. The CDR3 contains 15 residues. For the CDR3, the DNA is TGCGCCAGCAGCCAAAAGACAGGCCCCACCGGGGAGCTGTTTTTT. Amino acid sequence: CASSQKTGPTGELFF.

The rearrangement links TRBV15 to TRBJ2-7; D uncertain. CDR1 is LNHNV and CDR2 is YYDKDF in the germline V gene (reference sequence). Between the trimmed V and J ends, which lost 0 bases and 4 bases, there was a span of 10 bases. The CDR3 consists of 14 residues. The chain's CDR3 is CATSRDFVEYEQYF. CDR3 DNA sequence: TGTGCCACCAGCAGAGATTTCGTGGAGTACGAGCAGTACTTC.

This clonotype was counted between two and nine times. The rearrangement joins TRBV29-1 to TRBJ2-1; 12 nucleotides match TRBD2. Looked up from germline, CDR1 is SQVTM and CDR2 is ANQGSEA. This CDR3 has 16 amino acids. V was clipped by 3 bases and J by 5 bases; unmatched bases: 8. In DNA, the CDR3 is TGCAGCGTTGAGACCGAGTGGACTAGCGGGAACAATGAGCAGTTCTTC. This encodes CSVETEWTSGNNEQFF.

This clonotype came up a few times. The rearrangement links TRBV7-9 to TRBJ1-1; D uncertain. The V end was cut by 5 bases, the J end by 5 bases, with 21 bases between. This CDR3 region has 16 residues. CDR1 is SEHNR, CDR2 FQNEAQ, per germline (reference sequence). CDR3 sequence: CASSPNPGFLETEAFF. The CDR3 nucleotides read TGTGCCAGCAGCCCCAACCCGGGATTCCTAGAAACTGAAGCTTTCTTT.

The genes are TRBV5-1 and TRBJ2-1, with D unresolved. The V end was cut by 6 bases, the J end by 5 bases, with 21 bases between. This CDR3 has 16 residues. CDR1 is SGHRS and CDR2 is YFSETQ in the germline V gene. CDR3 coding DNA: TGCGCCAGCAACTCGGATGTGGCAGTCTTCAACAATGAGCAGTTCTTC. Residues: CASNSDVAVFNNEQFF.

This rearrangement joins TRBV6-5 to TRBJ2-7; 8 bases fit TRBD2. Germline CDR1 and CDR2: MNHEY and SVGAGI. This CDR3 comprises 15 residues. V lost 2 bases and J lost 2; bases outside the gene matches: 5. This CDR3 is CASSYLSGKTYEQYF. CDR3 sequence (DNA): TGTGCCAGCAGTTACCTTAGCGGGAAGACCTACGAGCAGTACTTC.

This rearrangement joins TRBV11-1 to TRBJ1-1; 12 bases match TRBD1. Germline V lookup: CDR1 SGHAT, CDR2 FQDESV (reference sequence). V lost 5 bases to trimming and J lost 8 bases; unmatched junction nucleotides: 6. The CDR3 is made up of 14 amino acids. CDR3 in amino acids: CASSPGTGGSEAFF. The CDR3, as DNA: TGTGCCAGCAGCCCCGGGACAGGGGGCTCCGAAGCTTTCTTT.

The rearrangement links TRBV7-9 to TRBJ2-3; D uncertain. V gave up 5 bases and J gave up 2 bases, with 14 bases separating them. The germline CDR1 and CDR2 sequences are SEHNR and FQNEAQ (reference sequence). The CDR3 totals 15 residues. CDR3 residues: CASSTRGVITDTQYF. CDR3 bases: TGTGCCAGCAGCACCAGAGGTGTTATCACAGATACGCAGTATTTT.

This rearrangement joins TRBV10-1 to TRBJ2-1, with 9 nucleotides matching TRBD2. The junction had 1 base not matched to a gene; V was cut back by 0 bases and J by 4 bases. The germline V gene has CDR1 WNHNN and CDR2 SYGVQD (reference sequence). The CDR3 sequence is 15 residues long. CDR3: CASSESLAGYNEQFF. CDR3 nucleotides: TGCGCCAGCAGTGAGTCGCTAGCGGGATACAATGAGCAGTTCTTC.

This clonotype was detected only a few times. The J gene is TRBJ2-5, the V gene TRBV7-2; D possibly uses TRBD1 or TRBD2 (6 bases each). Germline values: CDR1 SGHTA, CDR2 FQGNSA. The CDR3 sequence is 12 residues long. Between the trimmed V and J ends, which lost 8 bases and 5 bases, there was a span of 12 bases. The DNA for the CDR3 is TGTGCCAGCGGAAGGGGGGCGGAGACCCAGTACTTC. It translates to CASGRGAETQYF.

This clonotype was counted a single time. The rearrangement links TRBV5-8 to TRBJ2-7; TRBD1 matches at 8 bases. This CDR3 comprises 15 residues. J gave up 5 bases and V 0 bases, and 7 bases lay outside the gene matches. Germline CDR1 reads SGHTS; CDR2 reads YDEGEE. DNA for the CDR3: TGTGCCAGCAGCTTGGGAGGACAGGGTCAACACGAGCAGTACTTC. Amino acid sequence: CASSLGGQGQHEQYF.

In its sample, this clonotype was seen many times. V usage is TRBV7-9 and J usage is TRBJ1-6; the D is unclear. Germline V lookup: CDR1 SEHNR, CDR2 FQNEAQ (reference sequence). The CDR3 runs 13 residues. V was cut by 5 bases and J by 8 bases, with 10 bases left in between. CDR3 region: CASSTRPDSPLHF. CDR3 nucleotide sequence: TGTGCCAGCAGCACGAGACCAGATTCACCCCTCCACTTT.

This clonotype was counted ten times or more. J is TRBJ2-3 and V is TRBV7-8, with 9 bases that match TRBD1. The germline CDR1 and CDR2 sequences are SGHVS and FQNEAQ. V trimming: 5 bases; J trimming: 2 bases; junction bases outside the gene matches: 5. This CDR3 has 15 residues. This CDR3 is CASSTRTGVTDTQYF. CDR3 DNA sequence: TGTGCCAGCAGCACCCGGACAGGGGTCACAGATACGCAGTATTTT.

The V gene is TRBV7-9, the J gene TRBJ2-7, with D maybe TRBD1 (6 bases). Germline V gives CDR1 SEHNR, CDR2 FQNEAQ (reference sequence). This CDR3 has 14 amino acids. V lost 2 bases to trimming and J lost 2 bases, with 10 bases between them. The CDR3 DNA sequence: TGTGCCAGCAGCTTACCAGGGGAACCCTACGAGCAGTACTTC. Amino acids: CASSLPGEPYEQYF.

This clonotype was recorded many times. This chain joins TRBV27 and TRBJ2-1; 7 bases are a match to TRBD2. There are 14 residues in the CDR3. Germline values: CDR1 MNHEY, CDR2 SMNVEV (reference sequence). Trimming removed 6 bases from V and 2 bases from J; junction bases left unmatched: 4. CDR3 DNA: TGTGCCAGCAGCTCGGGAGGCCCCTACAATGAGCAGTTCTTC. This encodes CASSSGGPYNEQFF.

The V gene is TRBV10-3, the J gene TRBJ2-7; 7 bases match TRBD2. Germline V gives CDR1 ENHRY, CDR2 SYGVKD. V lost 2 bases to trimming and J lost 4 bases; unmatched junction nucleotides: 8. This CDR3 comprises 15 residues. The CDR3, as DNA: TGTGCCATCAGTGAGGCTGGCGGGGGAAGGTACGAGCAGTACTTC. Protein product: CAISEAGGGRYEQYF.

This clonotype was seen more than once but under ten times. This chain links TRBV7-9 with TRBJ1-5; no clear D. Trimming took 2 bases from V and 0 from J, leaving 8 bases between them. In germline, CDR1 is SEHNR, CDR2 FQNEAQ (reference sequence). The CDR3 has 15 residues. The CDR3, as DNA: TGTGCCAGCAGCTTATCGGCAGCTAGCAATCAGCCCCAGCATTTT. This gives the protein CASSLSAASNQPQHF.

V gene TRBV6-1 combines with J gene TRBJ2-2, with D tentatively TRBD1 or TRBD2 (6 bases each). With 6 bases removed from V and 0 bases from J, the gap between germline ends came to 14 bases. This CDR3 comprises 16 residues. CDR1 and CDR2 (germline): MNHNS, SASEGT. The chain's CDR3 is CASRGGQGTNTGELFF. Here the CDR3 DNA reads TGTGCCAGCAGGGGGGGTCAGGGGACGAACACCGGGGAGCTGTTTTTT.

This clonotype was seen at least ten times. The chain carries TRBV24-1 and TRBJ2-3, with a possible D match to TRBD1 (6 bases). Trimming removed 4 bases at V and 2 bases at J, with 21 bases between. Germline-derived CDR1 and CDR2 are KGHDR and SFDVKD. The CDR3 spans 18 residues. CDR3 DNA sequence: TGTGCCACCAGTGACCCCGCCTTGAAAGGACAGACCACAGATACGCAGTATTTT. This encodes CATSDPALKGQTTDTQYF.

The table lists this clonotype with a few counts. It is unclear where the CDR3 begins or ends on the DNA, so no DNA is shown, and the CDR3 is as TCRdb lists it. This chain uses TRBV12-3 or TRBV12-4 with TRBJ1-1; the table's D call TRBD1 went unverified against the DNA. The CDR3 has 14 amino acids, counting both end residues. CDR3 sequence: CASSVAQGSYEAFF.